The rows below give T cell receptor beta chains drawn from one sample of a study of a mutant IDH1 vaccine in newly diagnosed glioma. Profiling relied on immunoSEQ multiplex PCR, and the TCRdb table lists in-frame clones only, not all of them. Of fewer than 45,000 clones in the sample, around 76% were seen once. The antigens of these receptors remain unknown. The source was PBMCs, collected from a glioma patient whose treatment included an IDH1 peptide vaccine. These receptors were obtained from a man aged 50 to 60 with glioma. Each CDR3 is given with its conserved first and last residue. D genes are given only for firm matches. Rows give clone size only sometimes, using once, few, many, or a class for an expanded clone.

V	J	size	D	DNA	CDR3
TRBV5-4	TRBJ2-7	.	.	TGTGCCAGCAGCTTGGTTCAGCAACCCGACGAGCAGTACTTC	CASSLVQQPDEQYF
TRBV7-2	TRBJ2-1	.	TRBD1	TGTGCCAGCAGACGGACAGGGGGCCTGCAGTTCTTC	CASRRTGGLQFF
TRBV9	TRBJ2-2	.	.	TGTGCCAGCAGCCACCCCGGGGGCCTTAACACCGGGGAGCTGTTTTTT	CASSHPGGLNTGELFF
TRBV18	TRBJ1-1	once	.	TGTGCCAGCTTAAAGGACAGGAACACTGAAGCTTTCTTT	CASLKDRNTEAFF
TRBV7-9	TRBJ2-7	.	.	TGTGCCAGCAGCTCCTACACCTCCTACGAGCAGTACTTC	CASSSYTSYEQYF
TRBV14	TRBJ2-3	.	TRBD1	TGTGCCAGCAGCCAAGGGACAGGTGGTGGCACAGATACGCAGTATTTT	CASSQGTGGGTDTQYF
TRBV27	TRBJ2-3	.	.	TGTGCCAGCAGTTTTACCGCGGGGCCGGGCACAGATACGCAGTATTTT	CASSFTAGPGTDTQYF
TRBV5-1	TRBJ1-1	few	TRBD1	TGCGCCAGCAGCTTGGACAGGGGGAACACTGAAGCTTTCTTT	CASSLDRGNTEAFF
TRBV6-6	TRBJ2-7	.	.	TGTGCCAGCAGTTATGGGGCAGAATACGAGCAGTACTTC	CASSYGAEYEQYF
TRBV5-1	TRBJ1-1	few	.	TGCGCCAGCAGCTTGGACGGCATGAACACTGAAGCTTTCTTT	CASSLDGMNTEAFF
TRBV4-1	TRBJ1-1	.	.	TGCGCCAGCAGCCAAGTTCGCAGCACTGAAGCTTTCTTT	CASSQVRSTEAFF
TRBV7-2	TRBJ1-2	.	.	TGTGCCAGCAGCTCGATATCCTCGGGGATAGACTATGGCTACACCTTC	CASSSISSGIDYGYTF
TRBV7-2	TRBJ1-2	.	TRBD1	TGTGCCAGCAGCTTAATCGGGACAGGCGACTATGGCTACACCTTC	CASSLIGTGDYGYTF
TRBV7-2	TRBJ1-2	.	.	TGTGCCACCTGGGGAAGGCACGGCTACACCTTC	CATWGRHGYTF
TRBV7-8	TRBJ2-7	.	.	TGTGCCAGCAGCTTGGGCGGAGCGATCTACGAGCAGTACTTC	CASSLGGAIYEQYF
TRBV2	TRBJ2-1	.	.	TGTGCCAGCAGTGAAGGTCCGAGGGCAATCAATGAGCAGTTCTTC	CASSEGPRAINEQFF
TRBV9	TRBJ2-3	.	TRBD2	TGTGCCAGCAGCGTAGGAGTCGGGACTATATCAGATACGCAGTATTTT	CASSVGVGTISDTQYF
TRBV19	TRBJ2-1	.	TRBD1	TGTGCCAGTACCGACCGGGACAGGGGGCGACATGAGCAGTTCTTC	CASTDRDRGRHEQFF
TRBV10-3	TRBJ2-3	.	.	TGTGCCATCAGCAGGGAGGCAGATACGCAGTATTTT	CAISREADTQYF
TRBV29-1	TRBJ1-4	.	TRBD1	TGCAGCGTTGGAACAGGGGCTAATGAAAAACTGTTTTTT	CSVGTGANEKLFF
TRBV29-1	TRBJ2-7	.	.	TGCAGCGTTGAAGATACTGGGGAAGGCTACGAGCAGTACTTC	CSVEDTGEGYEQYF
TRBV20-1	TRBJ2-3	.	.	TGCAGTGCGCCCGCCTGGGATACGCAGTATTTT	CSAPAWDTQYF
TRBV7-3	TRBJ2-7	.	.	TGTGCCAGCAGCCGCAGGGGGGGCGAATTGACCGAGCAGTACTTC	CASSRRGGELTEQYF
TRBV4-1	TRBJ1-6	.	.	TGCGCCAGCAGCCAAGAAAGGGGGTTGAGCTCACCCCTCCACTTT	CASSQERGLSSPLHF
TRBV6-1	TRBJ1-5	.	.	TGTGCCAGCACCCAATGGGGGGGAGGACAGCCCCAGCATTTT	CASTQWGGGQPQHF
TRBV30	TRBJ2-3	.	.	TGTGCCTGGACGGTAGGGGGCACAGATACGCAGTATTTT	CAWTVGGTDTQYF
TRBV18	TRBJ1-5	once	TRBD1	TGTGCCAGCTCACCCAAGGGAACAGGGGTGAGTCAGCCCCAGCATTTT	CASSPKGTGVSQPQHF
TRBV5-4	TRBJ2-1	few	TRBD2	TGTGCCAGCAGCCCGGGGGGGCGGTACAATGAGCAGTTCTTC	CASSPGGRYNEQFF
TRBV6-6	TRBJ2-3	.	.	TGTGCCAGCATTAGAACGGGCGGGGGCACAGATACGCAGTATTTT	CASIRTGGGTDTQYF
TRBV9	TRBJ1-1	.	TRBD1	TGTGCCAGCAGCGTAGAGGACAGGGTTCACACTGAAGCTTTCTTT	CASSVEDRVHTEAFF
TRBV4-1	TRBJ1-2	.	.	TGCGCCAGCAGCCCTTTTCAGGGGAGCTATGGCTACACCTTC	CASSPFQGSYGYTF
TRBV29-1	TRBJ1-5	.	.	TGCAGCGTTGGGACACGCAATCAGCCCCAGCATTTT	CSVGTRNQPQHF
TRBV7-9	TRBJ2-1	.	.	TGTGCCAGCAGCCCCAATGAGCAGTTCTTC	CASSPNEQFF
TRBV7-2	TRBJ2-7	once	.	TGTGCCAGCAGCTTAGGAGGGACGCGTGCCTACGAGCAGTACTTC	CASSLGGTRAYEQYF
TRBV5-1	TRBJ2-3	few	.	TGCGCCAGCAGTCTTGCTAGCACAGATACGCAGTATTTT	CASSLASTDTQYF
TRBV4-2	TRBJ1-2	.	.	TGTGCCAGCAGCCAAGAGGGGTCCACGGAGTCCTATGGCTACACCTTC	CASSQEGSTESYGYTF
TRBV2	TRBJ2-1	.	TRBD1	TGTGCCAGCATTTGGACAGGGGACAATGAGCAGTTCTTC	CASIWTGDNEQFF
TRBV5-1	TRBJ2-3	.	.	TGCGCCAGCAGCGAGGACAGCCCTAGCACAGATACGCAGTATTTT	CASSEDSPSTDTQYF
TRBV30	TRBJ2-5	.	.	TGTGCCTGGAGTGTACTCCCTGAAGAGACCCAGTACTTC	CAWSVLPEETQYF
TRBV4-1	TRBJ2-2	.	TRBD1	TGCGCCAGCAGCCAAGGGAAAGGGGGCTCGGTCACCGGGGAGCTGTTTTTT	CASSQGKGGSVTGELFF
TRBV30	TRBJ1-1	.	.	TGTGCCTGGAGTCCCGGGACTGAAGCTTTCTTT	CAWSPGTEAFF
TRBV6-5	TRBJ1-3	.	.	TGTGCCAGCAGTTACGGAAGGGCGGGAAACACCATATATTTT	CASSYGRAGNTIYF
TRBV14	TRBJ1-5	.	TRBD1	TGTGCCAGCAGCCAAACGTTGAAGGACAGGGGCGTTAACCACAATCAGCCCCAGCATTTT	CASSQTLKDRGVNHNQPQHF
TRBV15	TRBJ2-7	.	.	TGTGCCACCAGCAGAACCAGGGGAAGGGAGCAGTACTTC	CATSRTRGREQYF
TRBV5-1	TRBJ1-5	.	.	TGCGCCAGCAGCCTTTCCTGGGATCAGCCCCAGCATTTT	CASSLSWDQPQHF
TRBV6-5	TRBJ1-1	.	TRBD1	TGTGCCAGCAGTTACGCGGGACAGGGGGCTGAAGCTTTCTTT	CASSYAGQGAEAFF
TRBV7-9	TRBJ1-1	.	.	TGTGCCAGCAGTTCAACAGGGATCACTGAAGCTTTCTTT	CASSSTGITEAFF
TRBV30	TRBJ1-1	.	.	TGTGCCTGGAGTTTAGGGGGGGCTGGAGGCACTGAAGCTTTCTTT	CAWSLGGAGGTEAFF
TRBV6-5	TRBJ1-1	once	.	TGTGCCAGCAGTTACTCTGGGGGGGGAACTGAAGCTTTCTTT	CASSYSGGGTEAFF
TRBV7-2	TRBJ1-5	.	TRBD1	TGTGCCAGCAGCTTAGGGGGGACAGGGCTTAATCAGCCCCAGCATTTT	CASSLGGTGLNQPQHF
TRBV6-5	TRBJ2-6	.	.	TGTGCCAGCAGTCCTAGGGTACCCGGGGCCAACGTCCTGACTTTC	CASSPRVPGANVLTF
TRBV2	TRBJ1-1	few	.	TGTGCCAGCAGTAGACAAAACACTGAAGCTTTCTTT	CASSRQNTEAFF
TRBV7-2	TRBJ1-4	once	.	TGTGCCAGCAGAACTGGGGGGGTCCTAAATGAAAAACTGTTTTTT	CASRTGGVLNEKLFF
TRBV4-3	TRBJ2-1	.	TRBD2	TGCGCCAGCAGCCAAGATCGGGGGGGATTCTACAATGAGCAGTTCTTC	CASSQDRGGFYNEQFF
TRBV4-2	TRBJ2-1	.	.	TGTGCCAGCAGCCAAGATCGCTCCCCTCCCTTTAATGAGCAGTTCTTC	CASSQDRSPPFNEQFF
TRBV29-1	TRBJ2-3	.	TRBD2	TGCAGCGTTGCAAACACGGGGGGGGGAGATACGCAGTATTTT	CSVANTGGGDTQYF
TRBV6-1	TRBJ2-7	.	TRBD2	TGTGCCAGTGCCGGGACTAGCGACTACGAGCAGTACTTC	CASAGTSDYEQYF